The 16 T cell receptor beta chains below were found in one sample sequenced in a study of T cell responses to AZD1222 COVID-19 vaccine. TCRdb keeps only in-frame clones here, not all; method: immunoSEQ multiplex PCR. The sample yields roughly 150,000 clones, around 88% seen once. Sequences were derived from peripheral blood, sampled 28 days after the second AZD1222 dose. The receptor source for this set is an adult who received the AZD1222 COVID-19 vaccine.

J is TRBJ2-3 and V is TRBV6-5, with D maybe TRBD2 (6 bases). In germline, CDR1 is MNHEY, CDR2 SVGAGI. The CDR3 runs to 15 residues. The V end was cut by 5 bases, the J end by 5 bases, with 17 bases between. CDR3 bases: TGTGCCAGCAGTCGTGGACGGGGGTTGTTAGATACGCAGTATTTT. This translates into CASSRGRGLLDTQYF.

A few counts support this clone. V is TRBV6-5 and J is TRBJ1-1; 7 bases are shared with TRBD1. The length of the CDR3 is 13 residues. V lost 11 bases and J lost 5; bases outside the gene matches: 11. Germline V lookup: CDR1 MNHEY, CDR2 SVGAGI. CDR3 in DNA: TGTGCCTCCAGGGGGGTTCAGGGGACTGAAGCTTTCTTT. Its protein product is CASRGVQGTEAFF.

The table lists this clone with a few counts. This sequence joins TRBV19 and TRBJ1-2; D perhaps matches TRBD1 (6 bases). The V gene lost 7 bases and the J gene lost 4 bases, with 10 bases spanning the gap. The CDR3 runs to 12 residues. Germline V gives CDR1 LNHDA, CDR2 SQIVND (reference sequence). In nucleotides, the CDR3 is TGTGCCAGTACCCAGGGGATCTATGGCTACACCTTC. Protein sequence: CASTQGIYGYTF.

The chain joins TRBV5-6 to TRBJ2-7, with a tentative D call TRBD1 (5 bases). CDR1 and CDR2 (germline): SGHDT, YYEEEE. The CDR3 extends over 14 amino acids. Trimming took off 0 bases at V and 3 bases at J, with 10 bases between the two ends. The CDR3 DNA sequence: TGTGCCAGCAGCTTGGAAGGGGCGAGCTACGAGCAGTACTTC. Translating it yields CASSLEGASYEQYF.

This clone was recorded a few times. The chain joins TRBV6-4 to TRBJ1-2; a possible D gene is TRBD1 (6 bases). This CDR3 is built from 12 residues. V was cut by 0 bases and J by 9 bases, with 8 bases left in between. CDR1 is MRHNA and CDR2 is SNTAGT in the germline V gene. The CDR3 loop reads CASSDSGTSYTF. CDR3 sequence (DNA): TGTGCCAGCAGTGACTCCGGGACAAGCTACACCTTC.

The rearrangement joins TRBV6-2 or TRBV6-3 to TRBJ1-4; no reliable D call. The CDR3 has 15 residues. V gave up 0 bases and J gave up 7 bases, with 12 bases separating them. The germline gives CDR1 MNHEY, CDR2 SVGEGT. CDR3 sequence: CASSYSEGVGEKLFF. CDR3 DNA: TGTGCCAGCAGTTACTCGGAGGGAGTAGGTGAAAAACTGTTTTTT.

The chain carries TRBV5-1 and TRBJ2-2; D is possibly TRBD2 (6 bases). From germline, CDR1 is SGHRS and CDR2 YFSETQ. V lost 0 bases and J lost 6, with 9 bases in between. The CDR3 extends over 14 amino acids. Written as DNA, the CDR3 is TGCGCCAGCAGCTTGGTACGGAGGGCCGGGGAGCTGTTTTTT. Encoded protein: CASSLVRRAGELFF.

CDR3 bases: TGTGCCAGCAGCCATCGGCCCAGGGGAACTGAAGCTTTCTTT. Its translation: CASSHRPRGTEAFF. V is TRBV7-8 and J is TRBJ1-1; D is perhaps TRBD1 (6 bases). CDR3 length: 14 residues. Germline V gene data show CDR1 as SGHVS and CDR2 as FQNEAQ. Between the trimmed V and J ends, which lost 5 bases and 5 bases, there was a span of 15 bases.

The chain links TRBV11-2 to TRBJ2-1; no definite D call. V lost 5 bases to trimming and J lost 7 bases, with 15 bases between them. CDR3 length equals 14 residues. The germline CDR1 and CDR2 sequences are SGHAT and FQNNGV. The chain's CDR3 is CASSPLKGRNEQFF. The CDR3 DNA follows: TGTGCCAGCAGCCCCCTAAAGGGCCGTAATGAGCAGTTCTTC.

The chain employs TRBV6-2 or TRBV6-3 and TRBJ2-5; no clear D gene. Germline V gene sequence: CDR1 MNHEY, CDR2 SVGEGT. Between the trimmed V and J ends, which lost 4 bases and 3 bases, there was a span of 12 bases. This CDR3 spans 14 amino acids. CDR3 nucleotide sequence: TGTGCCAGCAGTTCTAGGAGAAGAGAAGAGACCCAGTACTTC. This gives the protein CASSSRRREETQYF.

The chain recombines TRBV3-1 (or the pseudogene TRBV3-2) with TRBJ1-1; no firm D call. The germline V gene has CDR1 LGHDT and CDR2 YNNKEL (reference sequence). Trimming stripped 8 bases from V and 1 base from J, with 11 bases between. This CDR3 is built from 13 residues. CDR3 sequence reads: CASRTGGNTEAFF. The CDR3 DNA is TGTGCCAGCCGGACGGGAGGGAACACTGAAGCTTTCTTT.

The chain is built from TRBV3-1 (or the pseudogene TRBV3-2) and TRBJ1-1, with TRBD1 identical over 8 bases. The CDR3 spans 13 residues. The ends lost 5 bases at V and 7 bases at J; junction bases unmatched: 6. Per germline, CDR1 LGHDT and CDR2 YNNKEL (reference sequence). CDR3: CASSARDRYEAFF. The CDR3 nucleotides are TGTGCCAGCAGCGCCCGGGACAGGTATGAAGCTTTCTTT.

The chain uses TRBV4-1 and TRBJ1-5, with no clear D. V was cut by 2 bases and J by 0 bases, with 11 bases left in between. Germline V CDR1 and CDR2: MGHRA, YSYEKL. The CDR3 length is 16 residues. In DNA form, the CDR3 reads TGCGCCAGCAGCCAACGGACGGACTATAGCAATCAGCCCCAGCATTTT. Amino acid sequence: CASSQRTDYSNQPQHF.

The CDR3 bases are TGTGCCAGCAGTCCCGGACAGATCTATGGCTACACCTTC. Amino acid sequence: CASSPGQIYGYTF. The chain uses TRBV6-5 and TRBJ1-2; maybe TRBD1 (6 bases). Germline CDR1 MNHEY, CDR2 SVGAGI. The CDR3 runs to 13 residues. Trimming removed 5 bases from V and 4 bases from J, with 11 bases in between.

This chain joins TRBV4-1 and TRBJ1-2; possibly TRBD1 for D (5 bases). This CDR3 is 15 amino acids long. CDR1 is MGHRA, CDR2 YSYEKL, per germline. Trimming removed 0 bases from V and 4 bases from J, with 12 bases in between. The CDR3 here is CASSQEITGSYGYTF. CDR3 DNA sequence: TGCGCCAGCAGCCAAGAAATAACAGGCTCCTATGGCTACACCTTC.

The chain recombines TRBV11-2 with TRBJ2-5, with 9 bases aligning to TRBD2. CDR3 length: 16 amino acids. Germline V lookup: CDR1 SGHAT, CDR2 FQNNGV. Trimming at V came to 0 bases and at J to 3 bases, leaving 5 bases not matched to a gene. CDR3 region: CASSLDAGLAKETQYF. The CDR3 region has the DNA TGTGCCAGCAGCTTAGACGCGGGACTAGCAAAAGAGACCCAGTACTTC.